These 10 T cell receptor beta chains originate from one sample sequenced in a study of Ad26.COV2.S vaccination and SARS-CoV-2 variants. Clones were sequenced by immunoSEQ multiplex PCR, and TCRdb holds only the in-frame ones, with some missing. The sample lists 85,000 to 95,000 clones, roughly 84% occurring once. Specimen: peripheral blood, collected after recovery from COVID-19. These receptors were obtained from a human donor who had recovered from COVID-19.

The chain employs TRBV28 and TRBJ1-6, with TRBD1 identical over 10 bases. V shed 10 bases, J shed 9 bases, and the junction held 6 bases outside the gene matches. This CDR3 spans 13 amino acids. CDR1 and CDR2 from the germline V gene are MDHEN and SYDVKM. The CDR3: CATRGTGASPLHF. CDR3 DNA sequence: TGTGCCACCCGGGGGACAGGGGCTTCACCCCTCCACTTT.

The genes are TRBV24-1 and TRBJ2-3, with 13 bases fitting TRBD2. Trimming cost V 4 bases and J 4 bases; bases outside gene matches: 7. CDR3 length: 17 amino acids. Germline V gene lookup returns CDR1 KGHDR and CDR2 SFDVKD. The CDR3 DNA follows: TGTGCCACCAGTGACAGGACTAGCGGGAGCCTAGCAGATACGCAGTATTTT. Its protein product is CATSDRTSGSLADTQYF.

This clone was picked up one time. The chain carries TRBV2 and TRBJ2-1; D uncertain. V was clipped by 6 bases and J by 4 bases, with 4 bases between them. The CDR3 is 11 amino acids. Germline loops: CDR1 SNHLY, CDR2 FYNNEI. CDR3 sequence (DNA): TGTGCCAGCAGCGAATACAATGAGCAGTTCTTC. Its translation: CASSEYNEQFF.

This clone was observed once. DNA for the CDR3: TGTGCCAGCAGCTCGAGACTAGCGGGAGATTTTGAGCAGTTCTTC. Encoded protein: CASSSRLAGDFEQFF. The chain uses TRBV7-9 and TRBJ2-1; 12 bases match TRBD2. CDR1 and CDR2 (germline): SEHNR, FQNEAQ (reference sequence). There are 15 residues in the CDR3. V trimming: 4 bases; J trimming: 9 bases; junction bases outside the gene matches: 7.

The chain joins TRBV6-2 or TRBV6-3 to TRBJ2-7, with D hard to call. Trimming took off 6 bases at V and 3 bases at J, with 9 bases between the two ends. CDR1 MNHEY and CDR2 SVGEGT come from the germline V gene. The CDR3 is made up of 12 amino acids. CDR3 in DNA: TGTGCCAGCAGCTCTAACCTCTACGAGCAGTACTTC. Translating it yields CASSSNLYEQYF.

The chain is built from TRBV5-4 and TRBJ2-7, with D maybe TRBD2 (6 bases). Trimming pared 4 bases from V and 0 bases from J, leaving 11 bases between. Germline CDR1 is SGHNT and CDR2 is YYREEE (reference sequence). The CDR3 loop spans 14 amino acids. CDR3 region: CASSEGLNSYEQYF. As DNA, the CDR3 is TGTGCCAGCAGCGAGGGACTGAACTCCTACGAGCAGTACTTC.

V usage is TRBV19 and J usage is TRBJ2-7; weak D call: TRBD2 (6 bases). CDR3 length: 15 amino acids. V lost 7 bases and J 0 bases, leaving 16 bases between the germline ends. Per the germline V gene, CDR1 is LNHDA and CDR2 is SQIVND (reference sequence). CDR3 region: CASNVGAGLSYEQYF. The CDR3 DNA follows: TGTGCCAGTAACGTAGGGGCGGGGCTCTCCTACGAGCAGTACTTC.

The rearrangement uses TRBV29-1 and TRBJ2-7; TRBD1 aligns across 9 bases. This CDR3 comprises 13 residues. CDR1 SQVTM and CDR2 ANQGSEA come from the germline V gene. V lost 5 bases to trimming and J lost 5 bases; unmatched junction nucleotides: 7. CDR3 DNA: TGCAGCGTTCTTTGGACAGGGGCCCACGAGCAGTACTTC. Amino acids: CSVLWTGAHEQYF.

The CDR3 sequence is CASSQVGQKSGYGYTF. The CDR3 DNA follows: TGCGCCAGCAGCCAAGTTGGACAGAAATCTGGCTATGGCTACACCTTC. This sequence joins TRBV4-1 and TRBJ1-2, with D perhaps matching TRBD1 (6 bases). Germline V gene lookup returns CDR1 MGHRA and CDR2 YSYEKL. V lost 1 base and J 4 bases, leaving 16 bases between the germline ends. This CDR3 has 16 residues.

This rearrangement joins TRBV6-4 to TRBJ2-1; the match to TRBD2 covers 11 bases. Germline assignment: CDR1 MRHNA and CDR2 SNTAGT. There are 13 residues in the CDR3. V dropped 4 bases and J dropped 9; count of bases not matched to a gene: 2. The CDR3 DNA is TGTGCCAGCAGTGGACTAGCGGGAAGTGAGCAGTTCTTC. Translation: CASSGLAGSEQFF.